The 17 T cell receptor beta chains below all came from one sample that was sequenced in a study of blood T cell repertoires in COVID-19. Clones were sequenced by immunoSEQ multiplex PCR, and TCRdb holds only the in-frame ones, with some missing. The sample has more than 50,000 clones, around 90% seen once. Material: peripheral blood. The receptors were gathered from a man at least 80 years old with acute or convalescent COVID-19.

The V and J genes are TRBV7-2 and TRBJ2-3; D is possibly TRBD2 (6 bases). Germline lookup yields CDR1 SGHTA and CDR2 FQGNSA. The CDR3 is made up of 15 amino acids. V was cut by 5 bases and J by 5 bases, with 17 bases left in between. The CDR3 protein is CASSPSLLRGDTQYF. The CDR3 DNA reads TGTGCCAGCAGCCCCAGCCTGCTGCGGGGAGATACGCAGTATTTT. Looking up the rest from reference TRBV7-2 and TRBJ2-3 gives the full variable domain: GAGVSQSPSNKVTEKGKDVELRCDPISGHTALYWYRQSLGQGLEFLIYFQGNSAPDKSGLPSDRFSAERTGGSVSTLTIQRTQQEDSAVYLCASSPSLLRGDTQYFGPGTRLTVL.

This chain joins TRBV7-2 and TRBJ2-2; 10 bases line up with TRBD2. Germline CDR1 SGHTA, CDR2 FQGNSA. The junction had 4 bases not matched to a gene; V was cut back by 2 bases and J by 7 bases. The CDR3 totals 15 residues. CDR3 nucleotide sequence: TGTGCCAGCAGCTTAAGGCTAGCGGGGGTCGGGGAGCTGTTTTTT. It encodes CASSLRLAGVGELFF.

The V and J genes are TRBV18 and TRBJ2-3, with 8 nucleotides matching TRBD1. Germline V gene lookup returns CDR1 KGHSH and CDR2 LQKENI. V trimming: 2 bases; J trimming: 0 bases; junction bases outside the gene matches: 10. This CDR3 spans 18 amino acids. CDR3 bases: TGTGCCAGCTCACCATACCGACAGGGGCCGTCGAGCACAGATACGCAGTATTTT. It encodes CASSPYRQGPSSTDTQYF.

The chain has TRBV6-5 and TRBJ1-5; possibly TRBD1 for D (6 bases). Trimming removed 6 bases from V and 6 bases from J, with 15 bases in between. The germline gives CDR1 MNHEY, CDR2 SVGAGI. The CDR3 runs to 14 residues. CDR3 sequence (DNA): TGTGCCAGCAGGGGGGGGCGAGGAGGTCAGCCCCAGCATTTT. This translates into CASRGGRGGQPQHF.

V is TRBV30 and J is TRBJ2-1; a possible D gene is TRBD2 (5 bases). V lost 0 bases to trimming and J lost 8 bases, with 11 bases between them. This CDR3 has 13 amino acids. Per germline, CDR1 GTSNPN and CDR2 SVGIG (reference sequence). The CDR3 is CAWSVTSGYEQFF. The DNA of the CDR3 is TGTGCCTGGAGTGTTACCTCGGGGTATGAGCAGTTCTTC.

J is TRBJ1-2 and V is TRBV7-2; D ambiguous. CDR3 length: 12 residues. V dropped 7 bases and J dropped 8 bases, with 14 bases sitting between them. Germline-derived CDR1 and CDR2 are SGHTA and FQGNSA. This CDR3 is CASTPRTGGYTF. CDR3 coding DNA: TGTGCCAGCACCCCTAGGACTGGGGGCTACACCTTC.

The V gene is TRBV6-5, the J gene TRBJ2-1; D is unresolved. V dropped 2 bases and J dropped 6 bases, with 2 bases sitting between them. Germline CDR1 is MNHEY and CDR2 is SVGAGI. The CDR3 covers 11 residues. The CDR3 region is CASSYLNEQFF. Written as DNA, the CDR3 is TGTGCCAGCAGTTACCTCAATGAGCAGTTCTTC.

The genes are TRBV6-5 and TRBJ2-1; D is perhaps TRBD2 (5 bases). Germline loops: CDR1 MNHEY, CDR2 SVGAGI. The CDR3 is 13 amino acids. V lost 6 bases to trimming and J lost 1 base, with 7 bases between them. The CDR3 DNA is TGTGCCAGCAGCGGACTTTCCTACAATGAGCAGTTCTTC. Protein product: CASSGLSYNEQFF.

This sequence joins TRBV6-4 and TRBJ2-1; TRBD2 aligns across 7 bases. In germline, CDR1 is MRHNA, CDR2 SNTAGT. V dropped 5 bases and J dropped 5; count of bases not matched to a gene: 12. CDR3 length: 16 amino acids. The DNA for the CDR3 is TGTGCCAGCAGTAAGCATACTAGCGTCCTTGACAATGAGCAGTTCTTC. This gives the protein CASSKHTSVLDNEQFF.

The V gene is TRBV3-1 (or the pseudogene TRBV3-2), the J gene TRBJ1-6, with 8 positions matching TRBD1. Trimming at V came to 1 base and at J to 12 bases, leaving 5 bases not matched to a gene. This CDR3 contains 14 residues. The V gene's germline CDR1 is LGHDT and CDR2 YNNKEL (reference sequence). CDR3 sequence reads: CASSQVAGGGPLHF. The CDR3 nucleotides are TGTGCCAGCAGCCAAGTGGCAGGGGGCGGACCCCTCCACTTT.

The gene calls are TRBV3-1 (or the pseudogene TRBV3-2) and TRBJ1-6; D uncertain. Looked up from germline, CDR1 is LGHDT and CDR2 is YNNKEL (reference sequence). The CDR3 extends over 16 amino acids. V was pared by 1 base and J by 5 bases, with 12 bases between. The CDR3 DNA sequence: TGTGCCAGCAGCCAAGGGCAACCTGGGCATAATTCACCCCTCCACTTT. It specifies CASSQGQPGHNSPLHF.

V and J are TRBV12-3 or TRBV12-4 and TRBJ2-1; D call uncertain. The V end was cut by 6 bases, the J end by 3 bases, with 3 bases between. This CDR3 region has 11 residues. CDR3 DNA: TGTGCCAGCAGCCTCTACAATGAGCAGTTCTTC. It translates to CASSLYNEQFF.

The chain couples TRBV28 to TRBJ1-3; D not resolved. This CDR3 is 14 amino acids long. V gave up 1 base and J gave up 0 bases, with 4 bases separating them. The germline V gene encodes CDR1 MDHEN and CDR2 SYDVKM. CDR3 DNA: TGTGCCAGCAGTTTATCCAGCTCTGGAAACACCATATATTTT. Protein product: CASSLSSSGNTIYF.

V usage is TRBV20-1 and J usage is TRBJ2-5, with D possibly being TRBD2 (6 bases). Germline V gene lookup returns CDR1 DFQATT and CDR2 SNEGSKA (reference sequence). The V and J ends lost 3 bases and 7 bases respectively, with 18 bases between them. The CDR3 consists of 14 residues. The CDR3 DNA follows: TGCAGTGCTAGTAAAGGGAGGCAGGTGGGGACCCAGTACTTC. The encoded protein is CSASKGRQVGTQYF.

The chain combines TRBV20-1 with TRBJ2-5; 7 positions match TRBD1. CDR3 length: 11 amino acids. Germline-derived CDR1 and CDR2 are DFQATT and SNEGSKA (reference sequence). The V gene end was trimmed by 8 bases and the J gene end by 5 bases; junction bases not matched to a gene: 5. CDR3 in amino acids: CSTGQVETQYF. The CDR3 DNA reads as TGCAGTACTGGACAGGTCGAGACCCAGTACTTC.

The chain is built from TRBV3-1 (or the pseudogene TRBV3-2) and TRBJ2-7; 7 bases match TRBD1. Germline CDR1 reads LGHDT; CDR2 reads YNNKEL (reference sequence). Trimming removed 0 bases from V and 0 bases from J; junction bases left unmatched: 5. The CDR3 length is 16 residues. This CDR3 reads CASSQEVSGGSYEQYF. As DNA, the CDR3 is TGTGCCAGCAGCCAAGAGGTCTCAGGGGGCTCCTACGAGCAGTACTTC.

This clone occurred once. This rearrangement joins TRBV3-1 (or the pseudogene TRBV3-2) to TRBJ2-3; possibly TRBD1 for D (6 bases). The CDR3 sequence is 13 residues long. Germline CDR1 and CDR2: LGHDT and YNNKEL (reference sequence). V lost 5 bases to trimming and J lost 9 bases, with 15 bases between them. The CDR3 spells CASSEQGSGTQYF. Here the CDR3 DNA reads TGTGCCAGCAGCGAACAGGGTTCAGGCACGCAGTATTTT.